This T cell receptor beta chain was sequenced in a study of OX40 agonist ivuxolimab in advanced cancers. At the level of the whole study: The costimulatory receptor OX40 (CD134) was targeted by ivuxolimab, a fully human IgG2 agonistic monoclonal antibody. Intravenous ivuxolimab was administered to patients every 2 weeks at six dose levels: 0.01, 0.1, 0.3, 1.5, 3 and 10 mg/kg. Of the roughly 52 dose-escalation patients, hepatocellular carcinoma was present in around 19, melanoma in roughly 15, renal cell carcinoma in 9 and head and neck cancer in 9. A male proportion of around 81% and a mean age of approximately 61 years, ranging from roughly 23 to 79, were recorded for the dose-escalation cohort. Prior anti-PD-1, anti-PD-L1 or anti-CTLA-4 therapy was permitted, and 40% of dose-escalation patients had received checkpoint inhibitors. Partial responses were achieved by three dose-escalation patients, of whom one had hepatocellular carcinoma and two had cutaneous melanoma. The point of sequencing TCRbeta in the periphery was to test whether ivuxolimab changed TCR sequence diversity and drove clonal T-cell expansion. The paper reports the monotherapy dose-escalation portion (N = 52 patients) of the phase I ivuxolimab trial. Overall study outcomes, separate from this receptor: Clonal expansion of both CD4+ and CD8+ blood T cells was observed from baseline to week 6 at doses 0.1 to 3.0 mg/kg. The antigen specificity of the clonally expanded peripheral T cells was not determined. Partial responders in the 0.1-3.0 mg/kg groups had among the lowest normalized peripheral clonal expansion, especially among CD8+ T cells. After ivuxolimab, CD8+ T cells had more expanded clones than CD4+ T cells on average. Low levels of normalized T-cell clonal expansion were also shown by some nonresponding patients.

In its sample, this clone was seen a few times. It has no known antigen specificity. Base quality data are lacking; no much larger clone is found one base away. The trial excluded patients who had a history of autoimmune disease or were on systemic immunosuppression. In every dose cohort, peripheral blood was drawn for TCR sequencing at baseline, cycle 4 day 1, and cycle 7 day 1. The samples were drawn from a first-in-human, open-label, multicenter phase I dose-escalation trial of ivuxolimab. Adults with locally advanced or metastatic head and neck squamous cell, hepatocellular, melanoma or renal cell carcinoma were enrolled in the trial. Before TCR sequencing, CD4+ T cells and CD8+ T cells were sorted from peripheral blood as separate populations. Genomic DNA was isolated from the sorted cells so that the TCRbeta CDR3 region could be sequenced. The immunoSEQ Assay was used to sequence the TCRbeta CDR3 regions. TCRdb's version of the immuneACCESS table is confined to in-frame rearrangements and falls short of the full clone set. An unresolved V gene accounts for under half of the shortfall where checked; the remainder is of unknown origin. This sample holds tens of thousands of clones; roughly nine tenths were observed only once. The ten largest clones capture roughly 28% of the sample.

Measured from the cysteine to the phenylalanine, the CDR3 is 12 residues long. The CDR3 DNA has 36 bases and is translated from base 1. Based on the germline V gene (reference sequence), the CDR1 and CDR2 sequences are LNHDA and SQIVND. Unmatched junction bases come to 4, with V trimmed by 8 bases and J by 5 bases. The chain employs TRBV19 and TRBJ1-1; TRBD1 matches 8 bases in the middle. The sequences come from CD4+ or CD8+ T cells sorted from blood, collected in a trial of the OX40 agonist ivuxolimab. The origin of this receptor is an adult with an advanced solid tumor such as melanoma, head and neck, liver or kidney cancer. This receptor has the CDR3 CASQGAETEAFF. At the DNA level, the sequence is TGTGCCAGTCAGGGGGCAGAAACTGAAGCTTTCTTT.